This is a list of T cell receptor beta chains from one sample in a study of CXCR3-negative and CXCR3-positive naive CD8 T cells. TCRdb reprocessed the 5' RACE reads and reports one entry per CDR3 protein, with no DNA. Its listing shows 60,000 to 65,000 distinct CDR3 sequences. The specimen was naive CXCR3+ CD8+ T cells from blood. These TCRs come from a human donor in good health. Some clones in this sample may be carry-over from other donors' samples. Each CDR3 is given with its conserved first and last residue. The order of the fields is V gene, J gene, CDR3 protein.

TRBV4-2	TRBJ2-3	CASSQDPGAGGDTQYF
TRBV7-9	TRBJ1-5	CASSLVVAGGNQPQHF
TRBV28	TRBJ2-1	CASSPFHEQFF
TRBV28	TRBJ1-5	CASSSRDRTQPQHF
TRBV29-1	TRBJ1-1	CSVVTPTNTEAFF
TRBV29-1	TRBJ2-1	CSVEDPSSGGYNEQFF
TRBV7-8	TRBJ2-7	CASSLVPTGLPSVYEQYF
TRBV6-2/TRBV6-3	TRBJ2-7	CASSYGDALEQYF
TRBV4-1	TRBJ2-1	CASSQERVAGGNNEQFF
TRBV7-3	TRBJ2-1	CASSLGGVIGDEQFF